The rows below give T cell receptor beta chains drawn from one sample of a study of naive and memory T cell subsets. TCRdb ran MiXCR on the 5' RACE reads and lists one entry per CDR3 protein. This table has 55,000 to 65,000 distinct CDR3 sequences, approximately 8% appearing once. The receptors stem from a female donor in good health. CDR3s include the opening cysteine and the closing phenylalanine or tryptophan. The D gene is left open where the match is weak. Clone size appears in some rows only: once, few, many, or a class for an expanded clone.

d_call	cdr3_length	v_call	j_call	clone_size	cdr3_nt	cdr3_aa
.	12	TRBV7-8	TRBJ1-1	many	TGTGCCAGCAGCTTAGGGGCCCTTGGGGCTTTCTTT	CASSLGALGAFF
.	14	TRBV24-1	TRBJ2-5	few	TGTGCCACCACCAGGAACGGGATGGATGAGACCCAGTACTTC	CATTRNGMDETQYF
TRBD2	14	TRBV7-2	TRBJ2-1	.	TGTGCCAGCAGCTTACTACGGGGGAGGGGTGAGCAGTTCTTC	CASSLLRGRGEQFF
TRBD1	13	TRBV20-1	TRBJ1-2	many	TGCAGTGCTGCCCGGGACAGGGTGGGGGGCTACACCTTC	CSAARDRVGGYTF
TRBD2	16	TRBV29-1	TRBJ2-1	few	TGCAGCGTGGCCGGACTAGCGGGGGGGTCCTACAATGAGCAGTTCTTC	CSVAGLAGGSYNEQFF
.	15	TRBV7-2	TRBJ2-2	.	TGTGCCAGCAGCTTAGTTCAGGGAGGTACCGGGGAGCTGTTTTTT	CASSLVQGGTGELFF
TRBD2	17	TRBV28	TRBJ2-1	.	TGTGCCAGCAGTTTAACGGCTAGCGGGAGGAACTACAATGAGCAGTTCTTC	CASSLTASGRNYNEQFF
TRBD2	13	TRBV20-1	TRBJ2-1	.	TGCAGGACGACTAGCGGGGGCTACAATGAGCAGTTCTTC	CRTTSGGYNEQFF
.	15	TRBV5-1	TRBJ1-1	.	TGCGCCAGCAGCTTGATAGTCCACATGAACACTGAAGCTTTCTTT	CASSLIVHMNTEAFF
TRBD2	15	TRBV19	TRBJ2-1	.	TGTGCCAGTAGTATAGATGGGACTAGCCGCAATGAGCAGTTCTTC	CASSIDGTSRNEQFF
TRBD1	14	TRBV12-3/TRBV12-4	TRBJ1-1	few	TGTGCCAGCAGTTTGACAGGGTCGGTAACTGAAGCTTTCTTT	CASSLTGSVTEAFF
TRBD2	17	TRBV6-5	TRBJ2-7	many	TGTGCCAGCAGTTACTCGAGGACCGGGACGGGGGGATACGAGCAGTACTTC	CASSYSRTGTGGYEQYF
TRBD2	15	TRBV2	TRBJ2-5	few	TGTGCCAGCAGGTACACCGGACTAGCCAGAGAGACCCAGTACTTC	CASRYTGLARETQYF
TRBD1	15	TRBV20-1	TRBJ1-4	.	TGCAGTGCTACCGATAGGACAGGGTGGAATGAAAAACTGTTTTTT	CSATDRTGWNEKLFF
TRBD1	14	TRBV29-1	TRBJ2-2	.	TGCAGCGTTTTTATGGGGACAGGGACCGGGGAGCTGTTTTTT	CSVFMGTGTGELFF
.	14	TRBV12-3/TRBV12-4	TRBJ2-7	.	TGTGCCAGCAGTTGGGGGGTCGGGTACTCCGAGCAGTACTTC	CASSWGVGYSEQYF
.	13	TRBV20-1	TRBJ2-3	few	TGCAGTGCTAGAGTATTGGGAGCAGATACGCAGTATTTT	CSARVLGADTQYF
TRBD1	14	TRBV20-1	TRBJ1-1	few	TGCAGTGCCCGGACAGGGCCCATGAACACTGAAGCTTTCTTT	CSARTGPMNTEAFF
TRBD1	15	TRBV6-6	TRBJ1-5	few	TGTGCCAGCAGTTACTCGGGACAGGGCAATCAGCCCCAGCATTTT	CASSYSGQGNQPQHF
TRBD1	15	TRBV12-3/TRBV12-4	TRBJ2-3	few	TGTGCCAGCAGTCCGCGGACAGGACGCTCGGATACGCAGTATTTT	CASSPRTGRSDTQYF
.	14	TRBV28	TRBJ1-2	many	TGTGCCAGCAGTTTAAATAGGGCAGTCTATGGCTACACCTTC	CASSLNRAVYGYTF
.	13	TRBV19	TRBJ2-2	.	TGTGCCAGTAGTAGGGGAGGCACCGGGGAGCTGTTTTTT	CASSRGGTGELFF
.	14	TRBV7-8	TRBJ1-4	.	TGTGCCAGCATCAAAGGGTTAGGGAATGAAAAACTGTTTTTT	CASIKGLGNEKLFF
.	16	TRBV12-3/TRBV12-4	TRBJ2-7	.	TGTGCCAGCAGTTTAAGGGTACAGGTCAGCTCCTACGAGCAGTACTTC	CASSLRVQVSSYEQYF
TRBD1	13	TRBV19	TRBJ1-2	few	TGTGCCAGTAGTGCACGGACAGGGGGCGGCTACACCTTC	CASSARTGGGYTF
TRBD1	14	TRBV29-1	TRBJ2-7	few	TGCAGCGTCAAACTACAGGGGGCGTGGGACGAGCAGTACTTC	CSVKLQGAWDEQYF
.	13	TRBV29-1	TRBJ2-7	.	TGCAGCGTTGAAGTGGCAGGGCCCTACGAGCAGTACTTC	CSVEVAGPYEQYF
.	16	TRBV5-6	TRBJ2-2	few	TGTGCCAGCAGTCCCCCGCGAGGGGGAAACACCGGGGAGCTGTTTTTT	CASSPPRGGNTGELFF
.	13	TRBV29-1	TRBJ2-1	many	TGCAGCGTTTCGAATAAACAGGGTTGGGAGCAGTTCTTC	CSVSNKQGWEQFF
TRBD2	15	TRBV29-1	TRBJ2-1	.	TGCAGCGTTGACGGACGGCTAGCGGGGGGAAATGAGCAGTTCTTC	CSVDGRLAGGNEQFF
TRBD1	14	TRBV6-5	TRBJ2-1	.	TGTGCCAGCAGTTATTGGACAGGGGGCGGTGAGCAGTTCTTC	CASSYWTGGGEQFF